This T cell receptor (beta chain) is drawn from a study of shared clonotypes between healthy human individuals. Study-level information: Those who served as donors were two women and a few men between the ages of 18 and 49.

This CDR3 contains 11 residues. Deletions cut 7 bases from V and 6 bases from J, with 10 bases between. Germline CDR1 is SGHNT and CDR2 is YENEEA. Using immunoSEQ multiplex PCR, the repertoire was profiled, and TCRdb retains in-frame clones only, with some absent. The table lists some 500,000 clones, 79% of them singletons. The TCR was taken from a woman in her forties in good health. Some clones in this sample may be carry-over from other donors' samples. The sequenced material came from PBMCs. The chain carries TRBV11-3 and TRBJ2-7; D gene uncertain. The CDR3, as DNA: TGTGCCAGCATCACACCCAGCGAGCAGTACTTC. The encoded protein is CASITPSEQYF.